This TCR beta chain was sequenced for a study of T-cell reconstitution after alpha-beta-depleted transplantation in children. Unique molecular identifiers were incorporated during preparation of the TCRbeta library. TCRdb recomputed calls from the PCR reads with MiXCR, one row per CDR3 protein. The sample contains approximately 240,000 distinct CDR3 sequences, about 8.8% of which appear only once. Germline loops: CDR1 SGHRS, CDR2 YFSETQ. V lost 2 bases, J lost 3 bases, and 11 bases lay in between. The CDR3 sequence is 15 residues long. This clonotype was seen repeatedly, ten times or more. The receptor's source is a human donor who donated a stem cell graft to a child with SCID. The material was PBMCs from the stem cell graft donor, obtained from the stem cell graft. This rearrangement joins TRBV5-1 to TRBJ2-2; D unresolved. The CDR3 is CASSLDNPHTGELFF. Written as DNA, the CDR3 is TGCGCCAGCAGCTTAGACAACCCCCACACCGGGGAGCTGTTTTTT.